This T cell receptor (beta chain) was retrieved from a study of shared clonotypes between healthy human individuals (TCRdb year 2020). Regarding the research as a whole: The cohort comprised two women and a few men aged 18 to 49 years. For each donor, CD4 naive and CD4 memory were each given three plates, CD8 naive was given two plates, and CD8 memory was given one plate. The study deeply sequenced blood TCR repertoires of five healthy adults to estimate repertoire size and the extent of clonotype sharing between individuals. Different laboratories and diverse techniques were used to prepare libraries and sequence TCR repertoires, to increase sequencing depth and limit assay-specific biases. Leukapheresis yielded between about 0.9 and 8.9 billion PBMCs per donor. Paper-wide results and their limitations: Based on pairwise subsampling, the degree of clonotype sharing among donors was expected to be affected by sequencing depth. Compared with non-shared clonotypes, clonotypes shared by all four sorted-subset donors had higher generation probabilities. Larger estimated clonotype richness was generally found for naive subsets than for memory subsets. Sharing across a handful of donors was observed for around 4.8% of naive CD4, 3% to 3.5% of naive CD8, 2% to 2.5% of memory CD4, and approximately 0.41% of memory CD8 clonotypes. Sampling was restricted to blood, and TCR repertoires in tissue are likely to differ from TCR repertoires in blood. Even with the large sequencing depth, rarefaction of the sorted-subset datasets indicated that sequencing was incomplete. The small number of donors limited the genetic and exposure-history diversity represented.

The CDR3 starts with the cysteine, ends with the phenylalanine, and has 17 residues. Just the 51-base CDR3 DNA is kept, in frame starting at base 1. From the germline V gene, CDR1 is SGHRS and CDR2 is YFSETQ. V lost 3 bases and J lost 0 bases, and the count of bases not matched to a germline gene is 7. This clone was picked up a small number of times. The antigen this receptor binds is unknown. There are no base qualities to consult, and no much larger clone falls within one base. Using the deep immunoSEQ assay, TCR CDR3 regions were amplified from genomic DNA by multiplex PCR. Extracted genomic DNA from each cell subset was distributed evenly across all wells of several immunoSEQ 96-well plates, and each plate was treated as a replicate. For sorted subsets, each replicate PCR was loaded with about 0.2 ug genomic DNA, equivalent to 30,000 or so T cell genomes. Purified libraries were measured with a Qubit 3.0 fluorometer, size-checked on a Bioanalyzer 2100, and measured again with the KAPA Library Quantification kit. A separate single-read 150-cycle Illumina NextSeq 550 flow cell was used to sequence each immunoSEQ 96-well plate. From the authors' description of their analysis: The immunoSEQ output contained only junctional sequences without quality scores, so filtering could not match that applied to full-length reads. To assign V/J genes and CDR3, sequences were annotated against IMGT germline references using PyIR, a Python wrapper for IgBLAST v1.9. Reads were filtered out if the reads had weak V/J assignments (E-value above 1e-6), no CDR3, stop codons, out-of-frame junctions, or ambiguous translated residues. V3J clonotypes were defined as sequences sharing the same inferred V gene, J gene, and CDR3 amino acid sequence. The percentage overlap between two repertoires was calculated by dividing the number of shared unique clonotypes by the size of the smaller repertoire. Repertoire richness was assessed with RTK rarefaction, the Chao1 estimator, and Recon v2.1 estimates of unobserved clonotypes. Generation probabilities for all TCRbeta clonotypes obtained by the gDNA method from a few donors were computed using OLGA. This is the immuneACCESS table as TCRdb keeps it, with only in-frame sequences that have V and J called. A part of the clones is gone; compared with another copy, unresolved V genes explain less than half, and the rest is unexplained. V and J calls and clone size are copied from that table; D and trimming were computed from the DNA. This sample gives roughly 2.2 million clones in total; more than 80% of them show up just once. Jointly, the top ten make up under 0.45% of the sample.

The donors were healthy, HIV-negative adults with no recently reported acute infections or vaccinations. Only Caucasian adults living in Nashville, Tennessee, USA were represented among the donors. CD4+ T cells were enriched by magnetic negative selection, after which naive cells were positively selected on CD45RA and the negative fraction was taken as the memory subset. Blood was collected by leukapheresis, and PBMCs were isolated by Ficoll-Histopaque density gradient centrifugation and then cryopreserved in liquid nitrogen vapor phase. Analytical flow cytometry was used to check the purity and quantity of every magnetically sorted T cell population. Genomic DNA was isolated from each sorted fraction and quantified by UV absorbance on a Nanodrop 2000c.

The sequenced sample consisted of naive CD4+ T cells from PBMCs. This sample's cell subset or site label indicates: CD45RA+ positively selected. The rearranged chain carries TRBV5-1 and TRBJ1-1, with 11 junctional bases fitting TRBD1. The clonotype was recovered from a man between 18 and 29 years old in good health. Some clones in this sample may be carry-over from other donors' samples. The CDR3 in this case is CASSWGGQGALNTEAFF. The DNA reads TGCGCCAGCAGCTGGGGAGGACAGGGGGCCCTGAACACTGAAGCTTTCTTT.